The source of this T cell receptor (beta chain) is a study of T cell repertoires in cytomegalovirus infection. Study-level background: Well-studied HLA-B-restricted CMV epitopes were used in the study alongside recently identified HLA-C-restricted ones. In public TCR beta signatures, there were indications of both CMV infection and matching HLA type.

TCRdb redid the calling of the reads with MiXCR, one entry per CDR3 protein. Counted here are approximately 770,000 distinct CDR3 sequences, 25% to 30% occurring once; the ten biggest clones make up approximately 14%. Overall study findings and caveats: Using cumulative public TCR beta family frequency, the authors identified those who carried CMV together with the relevant HLA. The study found HLA-C-restricted CMV-specific TCR beta clonotypes dominating the ex vivo response.

The V gene's germline CDR1 is SGHTA and CDR2 FQGNSA. This CDR3 comprises 15 residues. V was trimmed by 1 base and J by 2 bases, leaving 10 bases between them. This clonotype has at least ten counts. Its antigen is unknown. The clonotype comes from a human donor in good health (CMV status not recorded). Some clones in this sample may be carry-over from other donors' samples. The V call is TRBV7-2, the J call TRBJ2-3; D might be TRBD2 (6 bases). The sample in question was cultured CD8+ T cells from PBMCs, obtained from culture after CMV antigen stimulation. The CDR3 DNA is TGTGCCAGCAGCTTAGGGGGGGTGAACACAGATACGCAGTATTTT. This gives the protein CASSLGGVNTDTQYF.